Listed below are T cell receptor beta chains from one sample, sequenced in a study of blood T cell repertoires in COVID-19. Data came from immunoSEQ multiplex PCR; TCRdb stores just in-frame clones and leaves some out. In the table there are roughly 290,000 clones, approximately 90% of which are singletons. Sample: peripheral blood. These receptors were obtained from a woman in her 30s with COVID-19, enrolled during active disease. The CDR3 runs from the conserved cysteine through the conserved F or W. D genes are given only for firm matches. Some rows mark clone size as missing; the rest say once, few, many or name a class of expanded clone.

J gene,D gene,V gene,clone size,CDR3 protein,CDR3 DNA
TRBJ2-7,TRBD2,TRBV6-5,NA,CASVLAEVNYEQYF,TGTGCCAGCGTTCTAGCGGAAGTTAATTACGAGCAGTACTTC
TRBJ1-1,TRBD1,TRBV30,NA,CAWAQQGGTEAFF,TGTGCCTGGGCCCAACAGGGGGGCACTGAAGCTTTCTTT
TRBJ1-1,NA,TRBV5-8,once,CASSFTGTEAFF,TGTGCCAGCAGCTTCACAGGGACTGAAGCTTTCTTT
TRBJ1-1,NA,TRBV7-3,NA,CASSLPGNTEAFF,TGTGCCAGCAGCTTACCCGGGAACACTGAAGCTTTCTTT
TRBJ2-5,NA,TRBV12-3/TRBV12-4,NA,CASGRTEQETQYF,TGTGCCAGCGGCCGGACAGAACAAGAGACCCAGTACTTC
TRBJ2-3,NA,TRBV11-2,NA,CASSLARETQYF,TGTGCCAGCAGCTTAGCACGGGAGACGCAGTATTTT
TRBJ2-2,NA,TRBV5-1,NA,CASSAGGSPGELFF,TGCGCCAGCAGCGCCGGCGGGTCCCCCGGGGAGCTGTTTTTT
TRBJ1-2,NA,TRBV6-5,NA,CASTRRPTSGYTF,TGTGCCAGCACCAGGCGTCCGACATCTGGCTACACCTTC
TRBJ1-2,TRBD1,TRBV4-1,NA,CASSQPRDSEKANYGYTF,TGCGCCAGCAGCCAACCTCGGGACAGCGAAAAAGCTAACTATGGCTACACCTTC
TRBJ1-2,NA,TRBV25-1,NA,CASSGGGLRGDYGYTF,TGTGCCAGCAGTGGAGGGGGTTTAAGAGGTGACTATGGCTACACCTTC
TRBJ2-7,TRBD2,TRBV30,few,CAWSVRLAEPYEQYF,TGTGCCTGGAGTGTACGACTAGCGGAGCCCTACGAGCAGTACTTC
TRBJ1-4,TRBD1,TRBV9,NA,CASSVGMGQVNEKLFF,TGTGCCAGCAGCGTAGGTATGGGACAGGTTAATGAAAAACTGTTTTTT
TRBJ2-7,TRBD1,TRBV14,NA,CASSQEVGTAYEQYF,TGTGCCAGCAGCCAAGAAGTGGGGACAGCGTACGAGCAGTACTTC
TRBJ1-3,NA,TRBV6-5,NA,CASSLGLENTIYF,TGTGCCAGCAGCTTGGGACTTGAAAACACCATATATTTT
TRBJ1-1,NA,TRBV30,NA,CASRAAGFYTEAFF,TGTGCCTCACGGGCGGCGGGCTTTTACACTGAAGCTTTCTTT
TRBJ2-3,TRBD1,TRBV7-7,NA,CASSRTGAFTDTQYF,TGTGCTAGCAGCCGGACAGGGGCGTTCACAGATACGCAGTATTTT
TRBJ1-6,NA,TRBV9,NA,CASSSSGMTNSPLHF,TGTGCCAGCAGCTCCTCCGGGATGACTAATTCACCCCTCCACTTT
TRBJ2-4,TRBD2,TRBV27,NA,CASSLGGVEDIQYF,TGTGCCAGCAGTTTGGGAGGGGTCGAGGACATTCAGTACTTC
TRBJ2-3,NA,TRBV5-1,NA,CASRPVTSTDTQYF,TGCGCCAGCAGGCCGGTAACTAGCACAGATACGCAGTATTTT
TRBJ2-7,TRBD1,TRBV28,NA,CASGLWDREHEQYF,TGTGCCAGCGGTCTGTGGGACAGGGAACACGAGCAGTACTTC
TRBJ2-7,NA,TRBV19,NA,CASMETPSSYEQYF,TGTGCCAGTATGGAGACTCCTAGCTCCTACGAGCAGTACTTC
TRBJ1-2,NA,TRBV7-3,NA,CASRKDRIRGYTF,TGTGCCAGCAGGAAAGACAGAATCCGTGGCTACACCTTC
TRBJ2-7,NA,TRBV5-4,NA,CASSSGQGGTYEQYF,TGTGCCAGCAGCTCCGGACAGGGAGGGACCTACGAGCAGTACTTC
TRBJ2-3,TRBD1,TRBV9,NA,CASSPQGRNTDTQYF,TGTGCCAGCAGCCCACAGGGGAGAAACACAGATACGCAGTATTTT
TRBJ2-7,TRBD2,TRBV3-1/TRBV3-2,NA,CASSQEGSGKDVEQYF,TGTGCCAGCAGCCAAGAAGGAAGCGGGAAAGATGTCGAGCAGTACTTC
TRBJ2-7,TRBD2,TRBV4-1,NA,CASSQGDSGRGEQYF,TGCGCCAGCAGCCAAGGTGATAGCGGGAGAGGCGAGCAGTACTTC
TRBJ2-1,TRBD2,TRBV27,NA,CASSLRTSGKSEQFF,TGTGCCAGCAGCCTGAGAACTAGCGGGAAAAGTGAGCAGTTCTTC
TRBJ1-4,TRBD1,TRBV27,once,CASSSTRTGNEKLFF,TGTGCCAGCAGTTCAACTCGGACAGGGAATGAAAAACTGTTTTTT
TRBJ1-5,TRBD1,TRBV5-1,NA,CASSQAGGWNQPQHF,TGCGCCAGCAGCCAGGCAGGGGGTTGGAATCAGCCCCAGCATTTT
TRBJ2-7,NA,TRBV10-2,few,CASSVLSGSYEQYF,TGCGCCAGCAGTGTATTAAGCGGATCCTACGAGCAGTACTTC
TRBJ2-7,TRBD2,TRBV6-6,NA,CASSYTLSGSYEQYF,TGTGCCAGCAGTTATACCCTCAGCGGGAGCTACGAGCAGTACTTC
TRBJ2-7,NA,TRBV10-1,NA,CASSERRADSSYEQYF,TGCGCCAGCAGTGAACGAAGGGCAGACAGCTCCTACGAGCAGTACTTC
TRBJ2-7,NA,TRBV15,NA,CATSSRELNHEQYF,TGTGCCACCAGCAGCCGGGAGCTAAACCACGAGCAGTACTTC
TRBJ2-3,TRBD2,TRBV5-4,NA,CASSSGLAGSTDTQYF,TGTGCCAGCAGCTCCGGACTAGCGGGGAGCACAGATACGCAGTATTTT
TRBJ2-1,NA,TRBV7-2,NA,CASSRLGDRDNEQFF,TGTGCCAGCAGCCGGCTGGGCGACAGAGACAATGAGCAGTTCTTC
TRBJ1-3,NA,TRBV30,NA,CAWDRVSGNTIYF,TGTGCCTGGGACAGAGTCTCTGGAAACACCATATATTTT
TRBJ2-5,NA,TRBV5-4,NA,CASSQPQGTGETQYF,TGTGCCAGCAGCCAACCACAGGGTACGGGAGAGACCCAGTACTTC
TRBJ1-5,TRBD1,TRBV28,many,CASSNKIHRGRNNQPQHF,TGTGCCAGCAGCAATAAAATCCACAGGGGGCGAAACAATCAGCCCCAGCATTTT
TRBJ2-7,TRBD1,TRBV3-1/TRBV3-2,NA,CASSQVTGKYEQYF,TGTGCCAGCAGCCAAGTGACAGGGAAATACGAGCAGTACTTC
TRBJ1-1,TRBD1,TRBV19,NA,CASSSRDRTNTEAFF,TGTGCCAGTAGTTCACGGGACAGGACCAACACTGAAGCTTTCTTT
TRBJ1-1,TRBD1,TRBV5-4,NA,CASSTGQGAPWMNTEAFF,TGTGCCAGCAGCACCGGACAGGGGGCGCCGTGGATGAACACTGAAGCTTTCTTT
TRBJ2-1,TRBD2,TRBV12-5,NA,CASGPPSGSGYNEQFF,TGTGCTAGTGGTCCACCTAGCGGGAGTGGGTACAATGAGCAGTTCTTC
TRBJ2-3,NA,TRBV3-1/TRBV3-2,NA,CASSHGPGDTQYF,TGTGCCAGCAGCCACGGACCGGGGGATACGCAGTATTTT